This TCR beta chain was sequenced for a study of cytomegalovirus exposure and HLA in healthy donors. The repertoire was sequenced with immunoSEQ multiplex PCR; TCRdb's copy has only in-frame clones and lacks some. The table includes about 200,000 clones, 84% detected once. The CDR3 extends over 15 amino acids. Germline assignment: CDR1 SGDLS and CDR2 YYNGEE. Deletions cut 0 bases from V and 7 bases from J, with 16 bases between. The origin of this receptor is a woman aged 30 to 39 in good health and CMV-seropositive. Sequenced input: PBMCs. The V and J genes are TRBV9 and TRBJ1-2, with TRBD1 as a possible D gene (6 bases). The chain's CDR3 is CASSVVSIGGSGYTF. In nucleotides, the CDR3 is TGTGCCAGCAGCGTAGTAAGCATAGGGGGAAGTGGCTACACCTTC.